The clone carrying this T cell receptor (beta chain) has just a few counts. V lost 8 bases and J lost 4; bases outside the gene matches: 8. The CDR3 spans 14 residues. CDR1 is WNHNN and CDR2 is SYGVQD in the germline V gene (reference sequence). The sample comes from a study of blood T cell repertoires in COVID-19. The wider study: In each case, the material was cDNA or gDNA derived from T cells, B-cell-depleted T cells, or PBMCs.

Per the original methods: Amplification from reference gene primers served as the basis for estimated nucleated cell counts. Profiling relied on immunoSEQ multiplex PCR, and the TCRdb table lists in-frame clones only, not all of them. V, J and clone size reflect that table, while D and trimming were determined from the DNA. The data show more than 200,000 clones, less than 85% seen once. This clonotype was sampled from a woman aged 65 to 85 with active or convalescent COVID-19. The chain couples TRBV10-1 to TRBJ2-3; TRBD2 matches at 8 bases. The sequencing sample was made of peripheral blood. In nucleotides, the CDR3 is TGCGCCAGCGGTTGGAGCGGGAGCGCAGATACGCAGTATTTT. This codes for CASGWSGSADTQYF.